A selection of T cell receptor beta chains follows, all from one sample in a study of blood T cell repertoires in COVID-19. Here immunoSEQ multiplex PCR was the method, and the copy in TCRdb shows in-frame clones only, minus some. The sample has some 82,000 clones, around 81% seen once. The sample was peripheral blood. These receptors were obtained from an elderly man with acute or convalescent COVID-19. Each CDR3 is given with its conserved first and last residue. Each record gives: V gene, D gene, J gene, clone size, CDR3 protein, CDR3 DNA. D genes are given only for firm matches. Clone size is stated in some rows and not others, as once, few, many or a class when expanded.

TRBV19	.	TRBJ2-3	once	CASSILASRRTDTQYF	TGTGCCAGTAGTATATTGGCTAGCAGACGCACAGATACGCAGTATTTT
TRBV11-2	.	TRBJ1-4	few	CASSPFTRRDANEKLFF	TGTGCCAGCAGCCCCTTTACCCGGCGGGATGCTAATGAAAAACTGTTTTTT
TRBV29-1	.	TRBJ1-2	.	CSVEIPFWTEANYGYTF	TGCAGCGTTGAGATCCCTTTTTGGACAGAGGCTAACTATGGCTACACCTTC
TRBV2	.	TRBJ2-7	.	CASSEHQDSYEQYF	TGTGCCAGCAGTGAACATCAGGACTCCTACGAGCAGTACTTC
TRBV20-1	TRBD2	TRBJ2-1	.	CSASGGLAGGSSKFF	TGCAGTGCTAGTGGTGGACTAGCGGGAGGTTCCTCTAAGTTCTTC
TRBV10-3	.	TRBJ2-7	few	CASNRDIAYEQYF	TGTGCCTCAAACCGGGACATCGCCTACGAGCAGTACTTC
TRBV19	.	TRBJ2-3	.	CASSIPQGLSTDTQYF	TGTGCCAGTAGTATCCCTCAGGGGCTAAGCACAGATACGCAGTATTTT
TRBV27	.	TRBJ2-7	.	CASSPWGTSSYEQYF	TGTGCCAGCAGTCCCTGGGGGACATCTTCCTACGAGCAGTACTTC
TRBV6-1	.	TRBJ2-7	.	CASSEGRRGPYEQYF	TGTGCCAGCAGTGAAGGACGGAGGGGTCCCTACGAGCAGTACTTC
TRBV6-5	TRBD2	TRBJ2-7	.	CASSYFTGLAYEQYF	TGTGCCAGCAGTTACTTTACCGGACTAGCCTACGAGCAGTACTTC
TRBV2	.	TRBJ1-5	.	CASSEYAGINQPQHF	TGTGCCAGCAGTGAATATGCGGGTATCAATCAGCCCCAGCATTTT
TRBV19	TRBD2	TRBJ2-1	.	CASSIVSGRINEQFF	TGTGCCAGTAGTATAGTCAGCGGGAGGATAAATGAGCAGTTCTTC
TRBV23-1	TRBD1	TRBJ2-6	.	CASRYPGTGLGSGANVLTF	TGCGCCAGCAGATATCCCGGGACAGGGTTAGGTTCTGGGGCCAACGTCCTGACTTTC
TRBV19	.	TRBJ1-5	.	CASRTGGTNSNQPQHF	TGTGCCAGTAGGACAGGTGGGACAAATAGCAATCAGCCCCAGCATTTT
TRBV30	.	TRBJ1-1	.	CALDRVLNTEAFF	TGTGCCTTGGACAGAGTATTGAACACTGAAGCTTTCTTT
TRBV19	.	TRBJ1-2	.	CASSRGYGYTF	TGTGCCAGCAGCCGGGGCTATGGCTACACCTTC
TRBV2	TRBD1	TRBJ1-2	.	CASSGQGKGYGYTF	TGTGCCAGCAGTGGACAGGGGAAGGGCTATGGCTACACCTTC
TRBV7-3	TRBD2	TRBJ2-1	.	CASSSVASGLYNEQFF	TGTGCCAGCAGCTCAGTCGCTAGCGGTTTATACAATGAGCAGTTCTTC
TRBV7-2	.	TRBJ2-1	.	CASSLAVSSYNEQFF	TGTGCCAGCAGCTTGGCGGTTAGCTCCTACAATGAGCAGTTCTTC
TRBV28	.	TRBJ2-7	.	CASSPPGPPGQYF	TGTGCCAGCAGTCCTCCGGGTCCCCCCGGGCAGTACTTC
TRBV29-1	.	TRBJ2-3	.	CSVRTSRGDTQYF	TGCAGCGTGCGGACTTCTCGGGGTGATACGCAGTATTTT
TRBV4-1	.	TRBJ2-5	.	CASSQERTAGQETQYF	TGCGCCAGCAGCCAAGAAAGGACAGCCGGACAAGAGACCCAGTACTTC
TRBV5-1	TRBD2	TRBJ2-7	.	CASSYYLAGGSYEQYF	TGCGCCAGCAGTTACTACCTAGCGGGAGGATCCTACGAGCAGTACTTC
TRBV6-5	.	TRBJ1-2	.	CASSQDSIYGYTF	TGTGCCAGCAGCCAAGACAGTATCTATGGCTACACCTTC
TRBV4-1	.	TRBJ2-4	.	CASSQAGVRSKNIQYF	TGCGCCAGCAGCCAAGCAGGGGTTCGGAGCAAAAACATTCAGTACTTC
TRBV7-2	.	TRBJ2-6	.	CASSLALGRKSSGANVLTF	TGTGCCAGCAGCTTAGCGCTGGGCAGGAAGAGCTCTGGGGCCAACGTCCTGACTTTC
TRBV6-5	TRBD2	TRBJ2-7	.	CASRVTSGRAYEQYF	TGTGCCAGCAGGGTGACTAGCGGGAGGGCCTACGAGCAGTACTTC
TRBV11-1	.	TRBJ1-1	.	CASSFSGEDTEAFF	TGTGCCAGCAGCTTCTCGGGAGAGGACACTGAAGCTTTCTTT
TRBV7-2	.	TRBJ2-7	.	CASSLVQAAYEQYF	TGTGCCAGCAGCTTAGTACAGGCCGCCTACGAGCAGTACTTC